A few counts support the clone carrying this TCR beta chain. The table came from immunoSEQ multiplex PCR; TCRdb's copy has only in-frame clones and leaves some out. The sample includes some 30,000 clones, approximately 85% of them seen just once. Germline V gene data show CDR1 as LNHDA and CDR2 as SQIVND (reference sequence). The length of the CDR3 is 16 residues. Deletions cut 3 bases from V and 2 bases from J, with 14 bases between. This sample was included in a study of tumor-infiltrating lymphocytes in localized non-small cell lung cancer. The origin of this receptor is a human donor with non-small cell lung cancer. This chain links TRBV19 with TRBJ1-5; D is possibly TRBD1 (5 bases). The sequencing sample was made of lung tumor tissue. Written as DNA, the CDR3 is TGTGCCAGTAGTATGGGGTGGAGGGGAGGCAATCAGCCCCAGCATTTT. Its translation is CASSMGWRGGNQPQHF.